Below, 10 T cell receptor beta chains from the same sample are listed, as sequenced in a study of breast tumors, draining lymph nodes, adjacent tissues. Axillary draining lymph nodes of breast cancer patients supplied the node samples. TCRdb reanalysed the multiplex PCR reads using MiXCR and keeps one entry per CDR3 protein. The data hold some 150,000 distinct CDR3 sequences, with more than 20% observed a single time. Sequenced input: axillary lymph node tissue. The receptors derive from a female donor with breast cancer. Some clones in this sample may be carry-over from other donors' samples.

The chain has TRBV19 and TRBJ2-4; TRBD1 matches 7 bases. This CDR3 is built from 15 residues. V shed 5 bases, J shed 4 bases, and the junction held 8 bases outside the gene matches. Per germline, CDR1 LNHDA and CDR2 SQIVND (reference sequence). The CDR3 here is CASSQTRDRKNIQYF. The CDR3 nucleotides read TGTGCCAGTAGTCAAACCCGGGACAGAAAAAACATTCAGTACTTC.

Worth noting for this clonotype: This may stem from a read error, because a much larger clone lies one nucleotide away. The chain is built from TRBV6-2 or TRBV6-3 and TRBJ2-1, with 8 positions matching TRBD2. The CDR3 totals 15 residues. Per the germline V gene, CDR1 is MNHEY and CDR2 is SVGEGT. After removal of 5 bases from V and 6 bases from J, the junction contained 9 bases not matched to a gene. The CDR3 is CASSHAGRAFNEQFF. CDR3 sequence (DNA): TGTGCCAGCAGTCACGCCGGGAGGGCCTTCAATGAGCAGTTCTTC.

Concerning this clonotype: This may be a read error, as it is one base from a much larger clone. The rearrangement joins TRBV5-6 to TRBJ2-7, with D possibly TRBD1 on 6 matching bases. CDR3 size: 15 residues. V was shortened by 2 bases and J by 2 bases, with 14 bases between the two germline ends. Germline V gene data show CDR1 as SGHDT and CDR2 as YYEEEE. The CDR3 here is CASSFQGPTAYEQYF. CDR3 DNA sequence: TGTGCCAGCAGCTTCCAGGGGCCGACTGCCTACGAGCAGTACTTC.

This clonotype has only a few counts. This CDR3 reads CASSLGASISEQFF. The CDR3 DNA reads as TGTGCCAGCAGCTTGGGGGCTAGTATCAGTGAGCAGTTCTTC. The chain is built from TRBV5-4 and TRBJ2-1; D remains ambiguous. Trimming removed 0 bases from V and 9 bases from J, with 13 bases in between. The germline V gene has CDR1 SGHNT and CDR2 YYREEE (reference sequence). CDR3 length: 14 residues.

Notes on this clonotype: Just one base apart from a much larger clone, this may be a read error. V usage is TRBV5-4 and J usage is TRBJ2-3; tentatively, D is TRBD1 (5 bases). The germline V gene encodes CDR1 SGHNT and CDR2 YYREEE (reference sequence). The CDR3 is made up of 13 amino acids. The CDR3 here is CACSTQGSDTQYF. The CDR3, as DNA: TGTGCCTGCAGCACCCAGGGATCAGATACGCAGTATTTT.

This clonotype showed up just once. A much larger clone lies a single base off, so this may be a read error. The rearrangement joins TRBV6-1 to TRBJ2-7; TRBD2 agrees at 9 bases. Germline CDR1 reads MNHNS; CDR2 reads SASEGT. The CDR3 has 14 amino acids. The CDR3 here is CAGRTSGLSYEQYF. The CDR3 DNA follows: TGTGCCGGCAGAACTAGCGGGTTATCCTACGAGCAGTACTTC.

This clonotype was found many times. J is TRBJ1-4 and V is TRBV28; 9 bases line up with TRBD1. After removal of 1 base from V and 7 bases from J, the junction contained 4 bases not matched to a gene. Per the germline V gene, CDR1 is MDHEN and CDR2 is SYDVKM. This CDR3 comprises 15 residues. The CDR3 loop is CASSLSGTGLEKLFF. The CDR3 DNA reads TGTGCCAGCAGTTTATCCGGGACAGGGCTTGAAAAACTGTTTTTT.

This clonotype was detected ten times or more. The rearrangement joins TRBV20-1 to TRBJ2-2; tentatively, D is TRBD1 (5 bases). The germline CDR1 and CDR2 sequences are DFQATT and SNEGSKA (reference sequence). The CDR3 extends over 16 amino acids. V dropped 0 bases and J dropped 0 bases, with 11 bases sitting between them. The CDR3, as DNA: TGCAGTGCTAGAGATTTGGGGCGGCCGAACACCGGGGAGCTGTTTTTT. Residues: CSARDLGRPNTGELFF.

With respect to this clonotype: A much larger clone lies one base from this, so it may be a read error. The J gene is TRBJ2-1, the V gene TRBV14, with TRBD2 identical over 8 bases. Germline V gene sequence: CDR1 SGHDN, CDR2 FVKESK. The V and J ends lost 4 bases and 3 bases, in that order; junction bases with no gene match: 8. CDR3 size: 16 residues. This CDR3 is CASSPLGLGNYNEQFF. CDR3 in DNA: TGTGCCAGCAGCCCCCTGGGACTAGGGAACTACAATGAGCAGTTCTTC.

This clonotype was recorded many times. The V and J genes are TRBV11-3 and TRBJ2-1; TRBD2 matches at 11 bases. There are 15 residues in the CDR3. J gave up 8 bases and V 6 bases, and 9 bases lay outside the gene matches. Germline assignment: CDR1 SGHNT and CDR2 YENEEA. The CDR3 loop is CASSIAGGGWDEQFF. CDR3 DNA sequence: TGTGCCAGCAGTATAGCGGGAGGGGGTTGGGATGAGCAGTTCTTC. Combining the CDR3 with reference TRBV11-3 and TRBJ2-1 gives the whole variable domain EAGVVQSPRYKIIEKKQPVAFWCNPISGHNTLYWYLQNLGQGPELLIRYENEEAVDDSQLPKDRFSAERLKGVDSTLKIQPAELGDSAVYLCASSIAGGGWDEQFFGPGTRLTVL.